Each of the 8 T cell receptor beta chains below was sequenced from the same sample in a study of neurological immune-mediated disorders (dated by TCRdb to between 2018 and 2021). Libraries were prepared through 5' RACE. Sequencing was performed on an Illumina HiSeq 2500. Clones were called with MiXCR by TCRdb after fastp trimmed the public reads at Q25, and only in-frame beta chains were retained. Identical CDR3 protein sequences are pooled into one entry, listed with their most common genes and DNA. The sample contains roughly 31,000 distinct CDR3 sequences, approximately 4.4% of them found a single time. The ten largest clonotypes hold more than 20% of the sample. The sample comprised PBMCs. These receptors all come from a man aged 18 to 30 in good health.

Many counts were recorded for this clonotype. This chain joins TRBV4-2 and TRBJ1-2; D unclear. This CDR3 has 14 amino acids. With 7 bases removed from V and 3 bases from J, the gap between germline ends came to 15 bases. The germline CDR1 and CDR2 sequences are LGHNA and YNFKEQ. The CDR3: CASTPLLADYGYTF. CDR3 in DNA: TGTGCCAGCACCCCGTTATTGGCAGACTATGGCTACACCTTC.

This clonotype was observed many times. The chain couples TRBV4-1 to TRBJ2-1; D is possibly TRBD2 (5 bases). The V gene lost 9 bases and the J gene lost 0 bases, with 24 bases spanning the gap. The germline CDR1 and CDR2 sequences are MGHRA and YSYEKL. The length of the CDR3 is 18 residues. The CDR3 region is CASSKSSPRTSSYNEQFF. The DNA of the CDR3 is TGCGCCAGTAGCAAATCTAGCCCACGTACGAGCTCCTACAATGAGCAGTTCTTC.

This clonotype was observed many times. The chain is built from TRBV20-1 and TRBJ2-1; TRBD2 aligns across 7 bases. Germline assignment: CDR1 DFQATT and CDR2 SNEGSKA (reference sequence). The length of the CDR3 is 14 residues. V trimming: 0 bases; J trimming: 10 bases; junction bases outside the gene matches: 9. CDR3: CSAREWGGAGEQFF. CDR3 DNA: TGCAGTGCTAGAGAGTGGGGGGGAGCTGGGGAGCAGTTCTTC.

The rearrangement joins TRBV7-6 to TRBJ1-1; D is uncertain. V was cut by 5 bases and J by 7 bases, with 23 bases left in between. CDR3 length: 16 amino acids. The germline V gene has CDR1 SGHVS and CDR2 FNYEAQ. In DNA form, the CDR3 reads TGTGCCAGCAGCCGGGAGGCCACCCCCCTTGGGATTGAAGCTTTCTTT. This codes for CASSREATPLGIEAFF.

A remark on this clonotype: One end of the junction does not line up with germline, which may come from a read error. The J gene is TRBJ1-1, the V gene TRBV10-3; D remains ambiguous. The V gene's germline CDR1 is ENHRY and CDR2 SYGVKD. The CDR3 is made up of 15 amino acids. The CDR3 loop reads CAISDKRAANTKAFF. The CDR3 DNA reads TGTGCCATCAGTGATAAAAGGGCAGCGAACACTAAAGCTTTCTTT.

This clonotype came up many times. V gene TRBV27 combines with J gene TRBJ1-4; 7 bases are shared with TRBD1. Germline-derived CDR1 and CDR2 are MNHEY and SMNVEV (reference sequence). The CDR3 loop spans 15 amino acids. Losses at the gene ends were 4 bases for V and 8 bases for J; bases not matched to a gene: 10. In DNA form, the CDR3 reads TGTGCCAGCAGTTCCGGACAGGTCCCCCGGGAAAAACTGTTTTTT. Translation: CASSSGQVPREKLFF.

This clonotype was observed many times. This chain links TRBV6-6 with TRBJ1-6; D remains ambiguous. This CDR3 comprises 12 residues. Per germline, CDR1 MNHNY and CDR2 SVGAGI (reference sequence). V lost 7 bases to trimming and J lost 5 bases, with 6 bases between them. The DNA of the CDR3 is TGTGCCAGCAAGAGGGATAATTCACCCCTCCACTTT. Its protein is CASKRDNSPLHF.

In this sample, this clonotype turned up a few times. V is TRBV21-1 and J is TRBJ2-3; the D segment call TRBD1 is taken from the table without a DNA check. TRBV21-1 is noted as a pseudogene. This CDR3 is 16 amino acids long. The CDR3 nucleotides are TGTGCCAGCAGCAGAAGGGCGGGGGGGCCTACAGATACGCAGTATTTT. Protein sequence: CASSRRAGGPTDTQYF.